Listed below are T cell receptor beta chains from one sample, sequenced in a study of control samples from healthy donors and cancer patients. Libraries were prepared by immunoSEQ multiplex PCR; TCRdb keeps only in-frame clonotypes and omits some of them. This sample has 51,000 or so clones, with 75% to 85% found just once. Sequencing was done on a sample of blood. The receptors originated from a man aged 70-80 years in good health. The CDR3 runs from the conserved cysteine through the conserved F or W. The order of the fields is V gene, J gene, D gene, clone size, CDR3 DNA, CDR3 protein. A D gene is named only where the DNA matches it firmly. Clone size, where shown, is once, few, many, or a class for clones that have expanded.

TRBV9	TRBJ2-2	-	-	TGTGCCAGCAGCGTGAGCCAGTCGGACACCGGGGAGCTGTTTTTT	CASSVSQSDTGELFF
TRBV7-2	TRBJ1-2	TRBD1	-	TGTGCCAGCAGCTCCGGACAGGGGGCATATGGCTACACCTTC	CASSSGQGAYGYTF
TRBV19	TRBJ1-5	-	few	TGTGCCAGTAGTTTGACGGGGACCGCTCAGCCCCAGCATTTT	CASSLTGTAQPQHF
TRBV6-5	TRBJ1-4	-	-	TGTGCCAGCAGTCGAGGGCCGGGAGCTAATGAAAAACTGTTTTTT	CASSRGPGANEKLFF
TRBV28	TRBJ2-4	-	-	TGTGCCAGCAGTCCGAGAGGGGGAGCCAAAAACATTCAGTACTTC	CASSPRGGAKNIQYF
TRBV7-8	TRBJ1-1	-	-	TGTGCCAGCAGCCCAAACCGACAGACCATGAACACTGAAGCTTTCTTT	CASSPNRQTMNTEAFF
TRBV2	TRBJ1-4	TRBD1	-	TGTGCCAGCAGAGAGACAGGGGGCCATGAAAAACTGTTTTTT	CASRETGGHEKLFF
TRBV2	TRBJ2-1	TRBD1	-	TGTGCCAGCAGTGGGCTACAGGGGATCTCCTACAATGAGCAGTTCTTC	CASSGLQGISYNEQFF
TRBV3-1/TRBV3-2	TRBJ1-5	-	medium-sized	TGTGCCAGCAGCCTCCAATTGGGGAATCAGCCCCAGCATTTT	CASSLQLGNQPQHF
TRBV28	TRBJ1-3	TRBD1	-	TGTGCCAGCAGTTTAACAGGGGGCCCTGTAAACACCATATATTTT	CASSLTGGPVNTIYF
TRBV5-1	TRBJ1-4	-	-	TGCGCCAGCGCCCCCGGACGGTCCGCTAATGAAAAACTGTTTTTT	CASAPGRSANEKLFF
TRBV7-4	TRBJ2-7	-	-	TGTGCCAGCAGCTTACAGGACTCCCTATACGAGCAGTACTTC	CASSLQDSLYEQYF
TRBV6-5	TRBJ1-1	-	-	TGTGCCAGCAGTTACGGGGGGCCTAGAGAAGCTTTCTTT	CASSYGGPREAFF
TRBV12-5	TRBJ1-1	-	-	TGTGCTAGTGGTTTCAACAGAATTCGCATGAACACTGAAGCTTTCTTT	CASGFNRIRMNTEAFF
TRBV5-1	TRBJ1-2	TRBD1	-	TGCGCCAGCAGCTTGGGTGGGGCCCTCGGGACAGACTATGGCTACACCTTC	CASSLGGALGTDYGYTF
TRBV5-4	TRBJ1-2	-	-	TGTGCCAGCAGCCTGACAGCTAACTATGGCTACACCTTC	CASSLTANYGYTF
TRBV29-1	TRBJ2-7	-	-	TGCAGCGTTGAAGACGGCCGAGGGGCGTACTTC	CSVEDGRGAYF
TRBV5-1	TRBJ1-2	-	once	TGCGCCAGCAGCTTGGCCCCAGGAGGGACGATTAACTATGGCTACACCTTC	CASSLAPGGTINYGYTF
TRBV6-5	TRBJ1-6	-	-	TGTGCCAGCAGTTACAACGTCGGGCGGAATTCACCCCTCCACTTT	CASSYNVGRNSPLHF
TRBV2	TRBJ1-5	-	-	TGTGCCAGCAACAGGGTCAATCAGCCCCAGCATTTT	CASNRVNQPQHF
TRBV7-9	TRBJ1-6	TRBD1	-	TGTGCCAGCAGCTTAGCGGACGGGACAGCTAATTCACCCCTCCACTTT	CASSLADGTANSPLHF
TRBV6-6	TRBJ2-3	-	-	TGTGCCAGCAGTCTCCGACCCCCGGGACACATCACAGATACGCAGTATTTT	CASSLRPPGHITDTQYF
TRBV10-3	TRBJ2-3	TRBD1	once	TGTGCCATCAGACTAGGGGACAGGGTTACAGATACGCAATATTTT	CAIRLGDRVTDTQYF
TRBV5-5	TRBJ2-3	-	few	TGTGCCAGCAGCTTGGTTCCGGGCCCAGATACGCAGTATTTT	CASSLVPGPDTQYF
TRBV4-1	TRBJ2-1	-	-	TGCGCCAGCAGCCAACCTACCTCCTACAATGAGCAGTTCTTC	CASSQPTSYNEQFF
TRBV5-5	TRBJ1-3	-	-	TGTGCCAGCAGCTTGAACGTGCTCTCTGGAAACACCATATATTTT	CASSLNVLSGNTIYF
TRBV11-2	TRBJ2-7	TRBD2	-	TGTGCCAGCAGCTCGGGAGGGTACGAGCAGTACTTC	CASSSGGYEQYF
TRBV12-5	TRBJ2-3	TRBD2	once	TGTGCTAGTGGTTTGGGAAGACTAGCGGGAGATGAAGATACGCAGTATTTT	CASGLGRLAGDEDTQYF
TRBV28	TRBJ1-5	-	once	TGTGCCAGCAGTGGGACGGGTCAGCCCCAGCATTTT	CASSGTGQPQHF
TRBV5-4	TRBJ1-2	-	-	TGTGCCAGCAGGGGGTCGGTAGCTAACTATGGCTACACCTTC	CASRGSVANYGYTF
TRBV7-2	TRBJ2-3	TRBD1	-	TGTGCCAGCAGTAGTTCCAGGGGGGATACGCAGTATTTT	CASSSSRGDTQYF
TRBV9	TRBJ1-2	TRBD1	-	TGTGCCAGCAGCGAGGGACAGGCTAACTATGGCTACACCTTC	CASSEGQANYGYTF
TRBV18	TRBJ2-2	-	-	TGTGCCAGCTCACTCAACCGGCGGAACACCGGGGAGCTGTTTTTT	CASSLNRRNTGELFF
TRBV5-1	TRBJ2-3	-	-	TGCGCCAGCAGCTTTTGGGGGCGCGATACGCAGTATTTT	CASSFWGRDTQYF
TRBV23-1	TRBJ1-5	-	-	TGCGCCAGCAGTCCCCCCGGGGGGCAAGGCAATCAGCCCCAGCATTTT	CASSPPGGQGNQPQHF
TRBV19	TRBJ2-1	TRBD2	-	TGTGCCAGTAGTATCGGGAGGGCCAGGGACAATGAGCAGTTCTTC	CASSIGRARDNEQFF
TRBV28	TRBJ2-3	TRBD2	once	TGTGCCAGCAGTTTATCGGCTAGCGGGTCGGGGGATACGCAGTATTTT	CASSLSASGSGDTQYF
TRBV6-5	TRBJ1-1	-	-	TGTGCCAGCAGCTGGGCCCTAAACACTGAAGCTTTCTTT	CASSWALNTEAFF
TRBV6-5	TRBJ2-7	-	-	TGTGCCAGCAGTTCAGTCTACGAGCAGTACTTC	CASSSVYEQYF
TRBV4-1	TRBJ2-1	-	-	TGCGCCAGCAGCCACCCAGACCTAAATGAGCAGTTCTTC	CASSHPDLNEQFF
TRBV5-5	TRBJ2-7	TRBD1	-	TGTGCCAGCGGACTCCAGGGGGTCAACTACGAGCAGTACTTC	CASGLQGVNYEQYF
TRBV2	TRBJ1-2	-	once	TGTGCCAGCAGTGACTCCGCCGGCTATGGCTACACCTTC	CASSDSAGYGYTF
TRBV2	TRBJ1-5	-	medium-sized	TGTGCCAGCAAGGGGTGGGTGAATCAGCCCCAGCATTTT	CASKGWVNQPQHF
TRBV12-3/TRBV12-4	TRBJ2-5	TRBD1	-	TGTGCCAGCAGGGGACAGGTCCAAGAGACCCAGTACTTC	CASRGQVQETQYF
TRBV18	TRBJ1-1	-	-	TGTGCCAGCTCACCTAAGGAAAACACTGAAGCTTTCTTT	CASSPKENTEAFF
TRBV6-4	TRBJ2-2	TRBD1	-	TGTGCCAGCAGCTTGGGACAGGGATTATCCGGCGCTCTCGGCACCGGGGAGCTGTTTTTT	CASSLGQGLSGALGTGELFF
TRBV6-6	TRBJ2-4	TRBD1	-	TGTGCCAGCAGTTACTGGACAGGGGTTGCCAAAAACATTCAGTACTTC	CASSYWTGVAKNIQYF
TRBV5-1	TRBJ2-1	-	-	TGCGCCAGCAGCCTAGGGGTTTACAATGAGCAGTTCTTC	CASSLGVYNEQFF
TRBV14	TRBJ2-5	TRBD2	few	TGTGCCAGCAGCGTAGCGGGGGTCCAAGAGACCCAGTACTTC	CASSVAGVQETQYF
TRBV5-5	TRBJ2-1	TRBD1	-	TGTGCCAGCAAACAATGGGGGCAGGGGGCATTGGATGAGCAGTTCTTC	CASKQWGQGALDEQFF
TRBV11-2	TRBJ2-3	-	few	TGTGCCAGCAGCTTAGGGAATGGGCTAGTAACCAGCGCGCAGTATTTT	CASSLGNGLVTSAQYF
TRBV15	TRBJ2-3	-	-	TGTGCCACCAGCAGAGCGGGCGGTACGCAGTATTTT	CATSRAGGTQYF
TRBV9	TRBJ2-3	TRBD2	-	TGTGCCAGCAGCGTAGCTAGCGGGGGCACAGATACGCAGTATTTT	CASSVASGGTDTQYF
TRBV5-1	TRBJ1-1	-	-	TGCGCCAGCAGCTTGGGGGGCCCCAGCACTGAAGCTTTCTTT	CASSLGGPSTEAFF
TRBV7-8	TRBJ1-1	-	-	TGTGCCAGCAGCCGTGACAGGCCACCCAACACTGAAGCTTTCTTT	CASSRDRPPNTEAFF